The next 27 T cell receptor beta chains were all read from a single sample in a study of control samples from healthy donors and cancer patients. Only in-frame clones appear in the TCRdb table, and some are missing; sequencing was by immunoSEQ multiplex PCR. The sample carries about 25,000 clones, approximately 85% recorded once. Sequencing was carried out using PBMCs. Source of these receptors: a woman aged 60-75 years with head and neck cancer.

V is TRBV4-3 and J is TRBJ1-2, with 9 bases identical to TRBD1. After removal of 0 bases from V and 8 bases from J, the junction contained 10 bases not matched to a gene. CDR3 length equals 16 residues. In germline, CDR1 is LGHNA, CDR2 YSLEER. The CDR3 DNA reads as TGCGCCAGCAGCCAAGATCTAGTCGGGACAGGGTCAGGCTACACCTTC. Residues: CASSQDLVGTGSGYTF.

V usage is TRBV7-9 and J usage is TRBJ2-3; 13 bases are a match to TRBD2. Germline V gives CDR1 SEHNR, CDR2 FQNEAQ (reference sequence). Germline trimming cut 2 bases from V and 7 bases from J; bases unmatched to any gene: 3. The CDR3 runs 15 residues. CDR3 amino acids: CASSLRTSGGYTQYF. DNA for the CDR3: TGTGCCAGCAGCTTAAGGACTAGCGGGGGCTATACGCAGTATTTT. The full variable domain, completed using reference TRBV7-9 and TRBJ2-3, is DTGVSQNPRHKITKRGQNVTFRCDPISEHNRLYWYRQTLGQGPEFLTYFQNEAQLEKSRLLSDRFSAERPKGSFSTLEIQRTEQGDSAMYLCASSLRTSGGYTQYFGPGTRLTVL.

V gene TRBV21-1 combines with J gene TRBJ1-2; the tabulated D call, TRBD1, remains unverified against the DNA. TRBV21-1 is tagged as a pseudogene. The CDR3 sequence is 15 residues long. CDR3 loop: CASSKPHRGLSGYTF. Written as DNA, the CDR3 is TGTGCCAGCAGCAAACCCCACAGGGGGCTGTCTGGCTACACCTTC.

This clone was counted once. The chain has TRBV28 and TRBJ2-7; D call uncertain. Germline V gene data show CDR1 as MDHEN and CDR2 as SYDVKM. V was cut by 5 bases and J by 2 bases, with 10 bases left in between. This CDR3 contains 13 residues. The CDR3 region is CASSPQQPYEQYF. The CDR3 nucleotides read TGTGCCAGCAGTCCCCAGCAGCCCTACGAGCAGTACTTC. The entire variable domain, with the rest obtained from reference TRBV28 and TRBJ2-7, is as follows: DVKVTQSSRYLVKRTGEKVFLECVQDMDHENMFWYRQDPGLGLRLIYFSYDVKMKEKGDIPEGYSVSREKKERFSLILESASTNQTSMYLCASSPQQPYEQYFGPGTRLTVT.

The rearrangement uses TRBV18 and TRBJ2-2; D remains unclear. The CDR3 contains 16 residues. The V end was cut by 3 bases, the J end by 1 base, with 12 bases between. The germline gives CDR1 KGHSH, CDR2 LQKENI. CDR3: CASSPSGEGNTGELFF. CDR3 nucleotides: TGTGCCAGCTCACCGTCAGGCGAAGGGAACACCGGGGAGCTGTTTTTT.

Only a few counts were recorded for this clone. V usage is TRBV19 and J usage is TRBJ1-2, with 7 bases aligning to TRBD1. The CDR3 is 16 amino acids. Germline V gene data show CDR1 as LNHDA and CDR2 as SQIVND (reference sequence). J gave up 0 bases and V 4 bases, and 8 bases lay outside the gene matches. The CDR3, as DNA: TGTGCCAGTAGTAAAACACAGGGGCAGGCTAACTATGGCTACACCTTC. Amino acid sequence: CASSKTQGQANYGYTF.

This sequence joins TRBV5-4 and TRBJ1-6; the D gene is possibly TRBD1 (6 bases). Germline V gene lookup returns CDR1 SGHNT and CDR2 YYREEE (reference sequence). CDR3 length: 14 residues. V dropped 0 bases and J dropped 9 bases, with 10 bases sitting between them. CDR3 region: CASSLGQASSPLHF. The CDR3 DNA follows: TGTGCCAGCAGCTTGGGACAGGCGAGTTCACCCCTCCACTTT. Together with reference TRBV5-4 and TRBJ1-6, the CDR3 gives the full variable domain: ETGVTQSPTHLIKTRGQQVTLRCSSQSGHNTVSWYQQALGQGPQFIFQYYREEENGRGNFPPRFSGLQFPNYSSELNVNALELDDSALYLCASSLGQASSPLHFGNGTRLTVT.

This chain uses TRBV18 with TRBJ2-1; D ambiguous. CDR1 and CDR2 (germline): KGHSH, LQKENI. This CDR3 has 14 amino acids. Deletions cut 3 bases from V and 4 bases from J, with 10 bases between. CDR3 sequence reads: CASSPFSGYNEQFF. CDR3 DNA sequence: TGTGCCAGCTCACCCTTCTCTGGATACAATGAGCAGTTCTTC.

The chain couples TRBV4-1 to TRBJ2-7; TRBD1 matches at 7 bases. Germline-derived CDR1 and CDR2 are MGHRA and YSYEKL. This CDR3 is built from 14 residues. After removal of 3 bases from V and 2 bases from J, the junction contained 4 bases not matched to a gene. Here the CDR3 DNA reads TGCGCCAGCAGCCAGACGGGACAGACCTACGAGCAGTACTTC. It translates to CASSQTGQTYEQYF.

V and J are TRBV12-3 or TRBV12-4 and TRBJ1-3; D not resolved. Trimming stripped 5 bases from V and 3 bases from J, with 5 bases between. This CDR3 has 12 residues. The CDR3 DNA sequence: TGTGCCAGCAGTCGAGGTGGAAACACCATATATTTT. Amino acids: CASSRGGNTIYF.

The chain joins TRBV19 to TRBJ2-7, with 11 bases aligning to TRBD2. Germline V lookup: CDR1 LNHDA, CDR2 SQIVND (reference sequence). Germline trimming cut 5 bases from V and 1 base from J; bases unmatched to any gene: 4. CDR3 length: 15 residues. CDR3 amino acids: CASSFGLAGSYEQYF. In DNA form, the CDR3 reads TGTGCCAGTAGTTTTGGACTAGCGGGTTCCTACGAGCAGTACTTC.

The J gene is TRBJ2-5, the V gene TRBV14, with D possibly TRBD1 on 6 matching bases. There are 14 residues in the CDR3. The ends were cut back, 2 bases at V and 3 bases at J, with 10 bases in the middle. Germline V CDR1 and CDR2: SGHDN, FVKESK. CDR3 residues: CASSQPGQKETQYF. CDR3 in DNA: TGTGCCAGCAGCCAACCAGGACAGAAAGAGACCCAGTACTTC.

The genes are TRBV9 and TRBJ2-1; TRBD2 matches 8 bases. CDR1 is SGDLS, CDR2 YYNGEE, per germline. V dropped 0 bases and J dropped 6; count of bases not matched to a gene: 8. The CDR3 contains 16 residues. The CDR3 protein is CASSVGAGVFGNEQFF. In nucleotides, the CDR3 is TGTGCCAGCAGCGTAGGAGCGGGAGTATTCGGCAATGAGCAGTTCTTC.

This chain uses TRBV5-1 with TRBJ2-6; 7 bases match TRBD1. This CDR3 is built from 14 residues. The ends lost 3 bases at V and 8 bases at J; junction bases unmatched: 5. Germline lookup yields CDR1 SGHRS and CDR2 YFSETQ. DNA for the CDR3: TGCGCCAGCAGCTGGAGACAGGGCCCCAACGTCCTGACTTTC. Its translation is CASSWRQGPNVLTF.

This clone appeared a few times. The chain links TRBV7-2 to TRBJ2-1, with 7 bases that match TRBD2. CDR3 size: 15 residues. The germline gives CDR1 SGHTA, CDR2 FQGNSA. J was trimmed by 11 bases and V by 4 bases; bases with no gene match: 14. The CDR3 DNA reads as TGTGCCAGCAGCTCTAGCGGAGCAGTGGGCCAAAAGCAGTTCTTC. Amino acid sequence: CASSSSGAVGQKQFF.

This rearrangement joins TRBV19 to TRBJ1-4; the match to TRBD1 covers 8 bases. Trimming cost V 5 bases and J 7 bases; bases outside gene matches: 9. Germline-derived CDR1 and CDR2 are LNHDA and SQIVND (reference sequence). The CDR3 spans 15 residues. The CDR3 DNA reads TGTGCCAGTAGTGAAAGACAGGGGTTAGGTGAAAAACTGTTTTTT. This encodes CASSERQGLGEKLFF.

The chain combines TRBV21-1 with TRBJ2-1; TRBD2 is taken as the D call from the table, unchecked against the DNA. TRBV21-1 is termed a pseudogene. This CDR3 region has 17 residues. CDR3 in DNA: TGTGCCAGCAGCAAAGGTAGCTCCCCGAGCTCCTACAATGAGCAGTTCTTC. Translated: CASSKGSSPSSYNEQFF.

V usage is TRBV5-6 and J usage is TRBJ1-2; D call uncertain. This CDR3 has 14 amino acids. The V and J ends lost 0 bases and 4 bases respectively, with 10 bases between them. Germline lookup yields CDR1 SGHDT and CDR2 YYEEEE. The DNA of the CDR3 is TGTGCCAGCAGCTTGGTGGCCTCCCTCTATGGCTACACCTTC. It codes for CASSLVASLYGYTF.

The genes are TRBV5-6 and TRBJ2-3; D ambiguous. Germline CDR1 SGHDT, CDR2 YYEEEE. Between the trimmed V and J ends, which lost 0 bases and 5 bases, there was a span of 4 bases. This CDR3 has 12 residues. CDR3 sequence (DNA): TGTGCCAGCAGCTTGGATATAGATACGCAGTATTTT. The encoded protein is CASSLDIDTQYF.

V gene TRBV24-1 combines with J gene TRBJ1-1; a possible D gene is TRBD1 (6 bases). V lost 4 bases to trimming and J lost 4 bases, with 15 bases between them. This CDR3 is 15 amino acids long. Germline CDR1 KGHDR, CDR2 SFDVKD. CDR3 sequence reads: CATSDRTGPSTEAFF. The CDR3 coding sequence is TGTGCCACCAGTGACCGTACAGGGCCCAGCACTGAAGCTTTCTTT.

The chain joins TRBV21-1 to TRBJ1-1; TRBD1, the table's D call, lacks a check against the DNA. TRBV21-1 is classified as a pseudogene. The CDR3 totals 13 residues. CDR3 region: CAGPDTLNTEAFF. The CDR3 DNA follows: TGTGCCGGCCCGGACACCTTGAACACTGAAGCTTTCTTT.

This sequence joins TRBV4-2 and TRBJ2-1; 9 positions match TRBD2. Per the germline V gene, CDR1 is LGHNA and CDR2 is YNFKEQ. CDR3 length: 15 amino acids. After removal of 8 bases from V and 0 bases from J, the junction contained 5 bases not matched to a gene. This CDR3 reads CASARGGGSYNEQFF. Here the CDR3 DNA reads TGTGCCAGCGCCCGCGGGGGGGGCTCCTACAATGAGCAGTTCTTC.

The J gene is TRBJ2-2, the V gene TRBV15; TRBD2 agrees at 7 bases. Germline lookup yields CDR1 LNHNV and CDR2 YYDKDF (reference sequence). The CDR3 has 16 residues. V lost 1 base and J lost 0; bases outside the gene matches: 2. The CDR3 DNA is TGTGCCACCAGCAGAGCTCTAGCGGCGAACACCGGGGAGCTGTTTTTT. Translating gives CATSRALAANTGELFF.

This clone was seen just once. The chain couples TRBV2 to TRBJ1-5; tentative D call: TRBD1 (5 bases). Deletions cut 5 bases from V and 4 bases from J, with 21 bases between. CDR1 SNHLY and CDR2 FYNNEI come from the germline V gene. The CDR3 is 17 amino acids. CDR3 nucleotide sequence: TGTGCCAGCAGTCCCCCGGGGGGGAAGGGGATAAATCAGCCCCAGCATTTT. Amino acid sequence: CASSPPGGKGINQPQHF.

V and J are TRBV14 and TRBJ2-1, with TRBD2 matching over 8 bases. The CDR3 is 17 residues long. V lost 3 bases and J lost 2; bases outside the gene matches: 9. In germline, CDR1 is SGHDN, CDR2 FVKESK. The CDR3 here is CASSHAPGLGPYNEQFF. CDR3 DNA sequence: TGTGCCAGCAGCCATGCCCCGGGACTAGGACCCTACAATGAGCAGTTCTTC.

CDR3 nucleotide sequence: TGTGCCAGCAGGGACGATAGCAATCAGCCCCAGCATTTT. As protein: CASRDDSNQPQHF. The V call is TRBV6-5, the J call TRBJ1-5; D remains ambiguous. Germline CDR1 and CDR2: MNHEY and SVGAGI. This CDR3 has 13 residues. V was clipped by 6 bases and J by 0 bases, with 6 bases between them.

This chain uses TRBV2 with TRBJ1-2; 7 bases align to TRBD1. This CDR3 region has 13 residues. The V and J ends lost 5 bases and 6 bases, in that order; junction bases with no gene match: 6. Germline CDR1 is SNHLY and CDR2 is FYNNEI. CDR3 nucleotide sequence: TGTGCCAGCAGTCTCGACAGGGCGGATGGCTACACCTTC. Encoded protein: CASSLDRADGYTF.